The next 30 T cell receptor beta chains were all read from a single sample in a study of CD8+ T cells in alopecia areata. Sequencing templates came from extracted RNA that was reverse transcribed into cDNA. TCRdb's table, derived via immunoSEQ multiplex PCR, lists solely in-frame clones and lacks some. The profile shows around 100,000 clones, 60% of them singletons. Treatment of the sample: oral pan-JAK inhibitor, 5-10 mg twice daily. Source: CD8+ T cells sorted from blood, taken at approximately week 60, from a patient treated with tofacitinib. The receptors derive from a human donor with alopecia areata.

The chain carries TRBV27 and TRBJ2-7, with D perhaps given as TRBD1 or TRBD2 (5 bases each). Germline V CDR1 and CDR2: MNHEY, SMNVEV (reference sequence). The CDR3 runs 16 residues. The ends were cut back, 2 bases at V and 1 base at J, with 15 bases in the middle. The CDR3 spells CASSLGSGRLSYEQYF. In nucleotides, the CDR3 is TGTGCCAGCAGTTTAGGGTCAGGGAGACTATCCTACGAGCAGTACTTC.

The chain has TRBV30 and TRBJ2-3; 9 bases align to TRBD1. This CDR3 region has 15 residues. V lost 2 bases to trimming and J lost 2 bases; unmatched junction nucleotides: 5. Germline loops: CDR1 GTSNPN, CDR2 SVGIG (reference sequence). CDR3 sequence reads: CAWSSGTGNTDTQYF. The CDR3, as DNA: TGTGCCTGGAGTTCCGGGACAGGGAACACAGATACGCAGTATTTT.

Here the CDR3 reads CSVQTRGGYTF. Written as DNA, the CDR3 is TGCAGCGTCCAGACCCGAGGGGGCTACACCTTC. This chain joins TRBV29-1 and TRBJ1-2; D unclear. Trimming took 6 bases from V and 8 from J, leaving 13 bases between them. This CDR3 spans 11 amino acids. Germline V lookup: CDR1 SQVTM, CDR2 ANQGSEA.

The chain employs TRBV29-1 and TRBJ2-1; 9 positions agree with TRBD2. The CDR3 sequence is 13 residues long. The germline gives CDR1 SQVTM, CDR2 ANQGSEA. V shed 3 bases, J shed 11 bases, and the junction held 8 bases outside the gene matches. CDR3 sequence (DNA): TGCAGCGTTGAGGGCCTAGCGGGGCCAAAGCAGTTCTTC. Translated, it gives CSVEGLAGPKQFF.

This clone is classed as medium-sized. V and J are TRBV7-8 and TRBJ2-1; 15 nucleotides line up with TRBD2. This CDR3 has 18 residues. V shed 5 bases and J 0 bases; nucleotides not matched to a gene: 5. CDR1 is SGHVS, CDR2 FQNEAQ, per germline. CDR3 bases: TGTGCCAGCAGCGTGGGACTAGCGGGGGGTTTCTCCTACAATGAGCAGTTCTTC. Its translation is CASSVGLAGGFSYNEQFF. Filled out from reference TRBV7-8 and TRBJ2-1, the complete variable domain reads GAGVSQSPRYKVAKRGQDVALRCDPISGHVSLFWYQQALGQGPEFLTYFQNEAQLDKSGLPSDRFFAERPEGSVSTLKIQRTQQEDSAVYLCASSVGLAGGFSYNEQFFGPGTRLTVL.

The rearrangement uses TRBV13 and TRBJ2-3; D may be TRBD1 or TRBD2 (6 bases each). The V and J ends lost 5 bases and 5 bases respectively, with 23 bases between them. The CDR3 length is 17 residues. Germline CDR1 is PRHDT and CDR2 is FYEKMQ (reference sequence). The CDR3 DNA is TGTGCCAGCAGCCTAGACCGGGGGCGGGGAAGTAAAGATACGCAGTATTTT. Its protein is CASSLDRGRGSKDTQYF.

The chain combines TRBV9 with TRBJ2-2; D ambiguous. The CDR3 totals 13 residues. Trimming shortened V by 0 bases and J by 4 bases, and 4 bases separated the two germline ends. CDR1 is SGDLS, CDR2 YYNGEE, per germline. The CDR3 sequence: CASSVVSTGELFF. The CDR3 DNA is TGTGCCAGCAGCGTAGTCAGCACCGGGGAGCTGTTTTTT.

The gene calls are TRBV29-1 and TRBJ2-7; possible D gene TRBD1, 6 bases. The CDR3 has 15 amino acids. CDR1 and CDR2 (germline): SQVTM, ANQGSEA. V was shortened by 4 bases and J by 2 bases, with 18 bases between the two germline ends. Here the CDR3 DNA reads TGCAGCGTTGGGCGCCCCAGGGCAGGGGCCTACGAGCAGTACTTC. Translated: CSVGRPRAGAYEQYF.

V gene TRBV18 combines with J gene TRBJ2-5, with a possible D match to TRBD2 (5 bases). Germline V gives CDR1 KGHSH, CDR2 LQKENI. CDR3 length: 14 amino acids. V was trimmed by 2 bases and J by 5 bases, leaving 12 bases between them. CDR3 residues: CASSPRPGLETQYF. The CDR3 nucleotides read TGTGCCAGCTCACCAAGGCCGGGATTGGAGACCCAGTACTTC.

The chain has TRBV5-1 and TRBJ2-7; 12 nucleotides match TRBD1. With V trimmed by 4 bases and J by 4 bases, 6 bases remained unmatched. Germline V lookup: CDR1 SGHRS, CDR2 YFSETQ. There are 15 residues in the CDR3. CDR3 loop: CASSAGTGGRYEQYF. CDR3 sequence (DNA): TGCGCCAGCAGCGCCGGGACAGGGGGCAGGTACGAGCAGTACTTC.

The chain is built from TRBV7-2 and TRBJ2-7; 11 nucleotides match TRBD2. Trimming at V came to 4 bases and at J to 2 bases, leaving 4 bases not matched to a gene. Germline CDR1 SGHTA, CDR2 FQGNSA. This CDR3 is built from 15 residues. The CDR3 nucleotides read TGTGCCAGCAGCTCCCTAGCGGGGGGAGCCTACGAGCAGTACTTC. Translation gives CASSSLAGGAYEQYF. Looking up the rest from reference TRBV7-2 and TRBJ2-7 gives the full variable domain: GAGVSQSPSNKVTEKGKDVELRCDPISGHTALYWYRQSLGQGLEFLIYFQGNSAPDKSGLPSDRFSAERTGGSVSTLTIQRTQQEDSAVYLCASSSLAGGAYEQYFGPGTRLTVT.

There are a few counts of this clone. The chain employs TRBV19 and TRBJ2-1; TRBD2 matches at 15 bases. The CDR3 covers 16 residues. Germline values: CDR1 LNHDA, CDR2 SQIVND (reference sequence). Unmatched junction bases numbered 3, after V lost 0 bases and J lost 9 bases. The CDR3 sequence: CASSIDGTSGGPEQFF. CDR3 in DNA: TGTGCCAGTAGTATAGATGGGACTAGCGGGGGGCCTGAGCAGTTCTTC.

J is TRBJ1-4 and V is TRBV6-5; D is unclear. Germline values: CDR1 MNHEY, CDR2 SVGAGI. Trimming stripped 5 bases from V and 7 bases from J, with 14 bases between. The CDR3 spans 14 residues. The CDR3 sequence: CASSQMEYGEKLFF. The CDR3 DNA sequence: TGTGCCAGCAGTCAGATGGAGTACGGTGAAAAACTGTTTTTT.

Only a few counts were recorded for this clone. The CDR3: CAWSADSGEQYF. CDR3 nucleotides: TGTGCCTGGAGTGCGGACTCGGGCGAGCAGTACTTC. The chain links TRBV30 to TRBJ2-7; tentatively, D is TRBD2 (5 bases). CDR1 is GTSNPN, CDR2 SVGIG, per germline (reference sequence). The CDR3 loop spans 12 amino acids. The V and J ends lost 1 base and 6 bases respectively, with 10 bases between them.

This rearrangement joins TRBV30 to TRBJ2-2; D assignment may be TRBD1 or TRBD2 (6 bases each). V lost 2 bases to trimming and J lost 1 base, with 8 bases between them. The CDR3 has 14 amino acids. Germline V gene data show CDR1 as GTSNPN and CDR2 as SVGIG (reference sequence). The CDR3 here is CAWSRGVNTGELFF. CDR3 nucleotides: TGTGCCTGGAGTAGGGGGGTGAACACCGGGGAGCTGTTTTTT.

The genes are TRBV13 and TRBJ2-5, with TRBD2 identical over 10 bases. The CDR3 consists of 14 residues. The germline gives CDR1 PRHDT, CDR2 FYEKMQ (reference sequence). Trimming at V came to 4 bases and at J to 2 bases, leaving 1 base not matched to a gene. DNA of the CDR3: TGTGCCAGCAGCTCACTAGCGGGGCAAGAGACCCAGTACTTC. Protein product: CASSSLAGQETQYF.

The chain recombines TRBV5-6 with TRBJ1-1; a weak D match, TRBD1 (6 bases). CDR1 is SGHDT and CDR2 is YYEEEE in the germline V gene. CDR3 length: 14 residues. The V end was cut by 2 bases, the J end by 3 bases, with 11 bases between. In DNA form, the CDR3 reads TGTGCCAGCAGCTTCGGGGGGCTGGACACTGAAGCTTTCTTT. Translating gives CASSFGGLDTEAFF.

This clone was picked up a small number of times. Other DNA variants within this sample encode the same CDR3. The rearrangement joins TRBV11-2 to TRBJ2-5; no clear D. Trimming pared 1 base from V and 5 bases from J, leaving 2 bases between. The CDR3 sequence is 11 residues long. The germline V gene has CDR1 SGHAT and CDR2 FQNNGV. CDR3 sequence reads: CASSLGETQYF. CDR3 in DNA: TGTGCCAGCAGCTTAGGGGAGACCCAGTACTTC.

This chain uses TRBV29-1 with TRBJ1-3; 10 bases line up with TRBD1. CDR3 size: 13 residues. The ends lost 6 bases at V and 4 bases at J; junction bases unmatched: 3. Germline loops: CDR1 SQVTM, CDR2 ANQGSEA. Here the CDR3 reads CSVGDRGGNTIYF. The CDR3 DNA sequence: TGCAGCGTGGGGGACAGGGGCGGAAACACCATATATTTT.

The rearrangement links TRBV9 to TRBJ1-5, with D perhaps matching TRBD1 (5 bases). Trimming left V 5 bases short and J 5 bases short, with 17 bases between. Germline V gene lookup returns CDR1 SGDLS and CDR2 YYNGEE. The CDR3 is 15 residues long. CDR3 amino acids: CASSQVEGFHQPQHF. Written as DNA, the CDR3 is TGTGCCAGCAGTCAAGTGGAGGGGTTCCATCAGCCCCAGCATTTT. Combining the CDR3 with reference TRBV9 and TRBJ1-5 gives the whole variable domain DSGVTQTPKHLITATGQRVTLRCSPRSGDLSVYWYQQSLDQGLQFLIQYYNGEERAKGNILERFSAQQFPDLHSELNLSSLELGDSALYFCASSQVEGFHQPQHFGDGTRLSIL.

The chain uses TRBV5-6 and TRBJ1-5, with D perhaps TRBD1 (6 bases). CDR3 size: 13 residues. From germline, CDR1 is SGHDT and CDR2 YYEEEE. Trimming left V 4 bases short and J 4 bases short, with 9 bases between. This chain's CDR3 is CASSAGANQPQHF. In nucleotides, the CDR3 is TGTGCCAGCAGCGCAGGGGCAAATCAGCCCCAGCATTTT.

In DNA form, the CDR3 reads TGTGCCAGCAGCGAACGGGACAGGGCGGTTAATGGCTACACCTTC. Amino acids: CASSERDRAVNGYTF. The rearrangement uses TRBV7-9 and TRBJ1-2; 9 nucleotides line up with TRBD1. V gave up 5 bases and J gave up 6 bases; unmatched junction bases: 10. The CDR3 sequence is 15 residues long. CDR1 SEHNR and CDR2 FQNEAQ come from the germline V gene (reference sequence). The full variable domain, in which reference TRBV7-9 and TRBJ1-2 provide the parts outside the CDR3, is DTGVSQNPRHKITKRGQNVTFRCDPISEHNRLYWYRQTLGQGPEFLTYFQNEAQLEKSRLLSDRFSAERPKGSFSTLEIQRTEQGDSAMYLCASSERDRAVNGYTFGSGTRLTVV.

This chain connects TRBV5-5 to TRBJ2-7, with a weak D call TRBD2 (6 bases). V was clipped by 4 bases and J by 3 bases, with 17 bases between them. The germline V gene encodes CDR1 SGHKS and CDR2 YYEKEE (reference sequence). CDR3 length: 15 amino acids. The CDR3 loop reads CASSSRDLGGYEQYF. CDR3 nucleotides: TGTGCCAGCAGCAGCAGAGATCTCGGGGGCTACGAGCAGTACTTC.

The chain combines TRBV5-1 with TRBJ2-7; 9 nucleotides line up with TRBD1. The CDR3 runs 15 residues. The V gene end was trimmed by 4 bases and the J gene end by 0 bases; junction bases not matched to a gene: 5. CDR1 and CDR2 from the germline V gene are SGHRS and YFSETQ. The CDR3: CASSPETGGSYEQYF. CDR3 DNA sequence: TGCGCCAGCAGCCCCGAGACAGGGGGCTCCTACGAGCAGTACTTC.

The V and J genes are TRBV5-1 and TRBJ2-7; TRBD1 matches 7 bases. J was trimmed by 2 bases and V by 0 bases; bases with no gene match: 2. The CDR3 length is 14 residues. Germline V lookup: CDR1 SGHRS, CDR2 YFSETQ. CDR3 amino acids: CASSLDRGPYEQYF. CDR3 nucleotide sequence: TGCGCCAGCAGCTTGGACAGGGGCCCCTACGAGCAGTACTTC.

This chain links TRBV27 with TRBJ2-5; TRBD1 agrees at 8 bases. The CDR3 has 13 amino acids. In germline, CDR1 is MNHEY, CDR2 SMNVEV (reference sequence). V gave up 7 bases and J gave up 2 bases; unmatched junction bases: 3. For the CDR3, the DNA is TGTGCCAGCACGCGGACAGGGCAAGAGACCCAGTACTTC. Residues: CASTRTGQETQYF.

This clone was recorded a few times. This chain joins TRBV11-2 and TRBJ2-7, with 9 bases matching TRBD2. The CDR3 has 17 amino acids. Germline-derived CDR1 and CDR2 are SGHAT and FQNNGV. The J segment lost 2 bases and the V segment lost 2 bases, leaving 10 bases of the junction unmatched. The CDR3 sequence: CASSLFGTSQKAYEQYF. The CDR3 nucleotides are TGTGCCAGCAGCTTATTTGGGACTAGCCAAAAGGCCTACGAGCAGTACTTC.

The chain has TRBV7-9 and TRBJ1-5, with D maybe TRBD1 (5 bases). The CDR3 has 16 residues. In germline, CDR1 is SEHNR, CDR2 FQNEAQ (reference sequence). V lost 5 bases and J 3 bases, leaving 17 bases between the germline ends. The CDR3 here is CASSPGRGTNNQPQHF. The CDR3 DNA follows: TGTGCCAGCAGCCCCGGACGGGGGACCAACAATCAGCCCCAGCATTTT.

The rearrangement links TRBV4-2 to TRBJ2-7, with 7 bases lining up with TRBD2. With 0 bases clipped from V and 6 bases from J, the junction kept 2 bases outside the gene matches. The CDR3 runs to 13 residues. In germline, CDR1 is LGHNA, CDR2 YNFKEQ. The CDR3: CASSQDPGGEQYF. The DNA of the CDR3 is TGTGCCAGCAGCCAAGATCCGGGAGGCGAGCAGTACTTC.

The rearrangement joins TRBV6-5 to TRBJ2-1; D unresolved. Germline-derived CDR1 and CDR2 are MNHEY and SVGAGI. Between the trimmed V and J ends, which lost 0 bases and 4 bases, there was a span of 7 bases. CDR3 length: 14 amino acids. CDR3 DNA: TGTGCCAGCAGTTACTCAGAAGATTACAATGAGCAGTTCTTC. This sequence encodes CASSYSEDYNEQFF.